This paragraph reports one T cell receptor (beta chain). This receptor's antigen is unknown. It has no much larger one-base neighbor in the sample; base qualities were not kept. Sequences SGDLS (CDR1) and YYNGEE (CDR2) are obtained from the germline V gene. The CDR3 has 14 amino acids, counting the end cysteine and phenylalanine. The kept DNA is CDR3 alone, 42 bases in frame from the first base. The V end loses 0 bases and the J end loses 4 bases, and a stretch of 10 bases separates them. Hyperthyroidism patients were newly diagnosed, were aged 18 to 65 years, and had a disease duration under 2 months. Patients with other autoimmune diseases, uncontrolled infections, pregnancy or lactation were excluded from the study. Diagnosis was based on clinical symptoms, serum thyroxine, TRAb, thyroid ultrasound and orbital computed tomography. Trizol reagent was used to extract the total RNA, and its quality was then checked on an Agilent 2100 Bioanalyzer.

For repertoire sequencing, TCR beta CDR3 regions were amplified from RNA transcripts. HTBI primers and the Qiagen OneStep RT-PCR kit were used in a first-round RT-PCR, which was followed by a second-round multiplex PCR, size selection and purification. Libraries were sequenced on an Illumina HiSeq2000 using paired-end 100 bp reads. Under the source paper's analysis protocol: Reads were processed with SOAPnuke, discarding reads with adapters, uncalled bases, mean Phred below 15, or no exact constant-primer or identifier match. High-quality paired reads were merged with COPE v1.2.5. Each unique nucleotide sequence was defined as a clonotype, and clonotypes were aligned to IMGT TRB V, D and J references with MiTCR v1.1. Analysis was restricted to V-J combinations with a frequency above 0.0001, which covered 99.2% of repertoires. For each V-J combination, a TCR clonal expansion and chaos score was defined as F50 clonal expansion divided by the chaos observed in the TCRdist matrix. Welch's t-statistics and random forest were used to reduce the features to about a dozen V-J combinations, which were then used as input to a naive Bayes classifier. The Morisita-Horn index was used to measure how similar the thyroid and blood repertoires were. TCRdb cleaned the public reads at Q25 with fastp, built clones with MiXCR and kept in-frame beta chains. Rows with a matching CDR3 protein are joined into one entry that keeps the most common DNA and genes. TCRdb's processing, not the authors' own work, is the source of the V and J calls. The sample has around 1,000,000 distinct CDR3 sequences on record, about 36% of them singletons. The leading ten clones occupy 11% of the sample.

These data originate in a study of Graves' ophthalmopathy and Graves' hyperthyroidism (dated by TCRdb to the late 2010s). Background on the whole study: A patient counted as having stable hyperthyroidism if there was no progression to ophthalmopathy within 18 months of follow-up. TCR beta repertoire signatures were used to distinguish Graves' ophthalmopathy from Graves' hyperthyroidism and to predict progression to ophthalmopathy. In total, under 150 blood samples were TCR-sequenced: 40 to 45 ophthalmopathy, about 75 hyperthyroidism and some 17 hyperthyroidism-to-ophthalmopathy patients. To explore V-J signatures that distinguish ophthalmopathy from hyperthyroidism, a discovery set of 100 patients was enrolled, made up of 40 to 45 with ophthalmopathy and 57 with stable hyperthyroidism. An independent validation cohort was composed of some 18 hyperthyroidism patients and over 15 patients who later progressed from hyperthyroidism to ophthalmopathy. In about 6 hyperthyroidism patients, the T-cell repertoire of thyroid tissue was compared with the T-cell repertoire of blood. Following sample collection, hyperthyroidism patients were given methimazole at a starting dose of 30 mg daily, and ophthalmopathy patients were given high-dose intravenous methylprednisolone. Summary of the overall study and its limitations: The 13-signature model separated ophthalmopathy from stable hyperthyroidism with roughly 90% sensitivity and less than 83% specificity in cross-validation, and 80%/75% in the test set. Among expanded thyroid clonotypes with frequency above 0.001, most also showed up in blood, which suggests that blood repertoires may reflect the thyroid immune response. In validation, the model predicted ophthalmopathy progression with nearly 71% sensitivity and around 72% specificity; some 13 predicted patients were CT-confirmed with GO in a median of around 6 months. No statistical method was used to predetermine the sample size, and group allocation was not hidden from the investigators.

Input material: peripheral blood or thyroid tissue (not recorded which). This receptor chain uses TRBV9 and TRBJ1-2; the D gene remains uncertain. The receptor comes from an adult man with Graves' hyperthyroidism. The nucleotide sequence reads TGTGCCAGCAGCGTAGACGGGGAGGGCTATGGCTACACCTTC. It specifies CASSVDGEGYGYTF.